These T cell receptor beta chains were read from a single sample in a study of T cell repertoires in cytomegalovirus infection. Via MiXCR, TCRdb re-called the reads, giving one row per CDR3 protein. The data contain some 590,000 distinct CDR3 sequences, roughly 42% of them singletons. Their specific antigens are unknown. Here the sequenced sample was cultured PBMCs, taken from culture after CMV antigen stimulation. The receptors were sampled from a human donor in good health (CMV status not recorded). Some clones in this sample may be carry-over from other donors' samples. CDR3s include the opening cysteine and the closing phenylalanine or tryptophan. The D gene is left open where the match is weak. A clone size is listed for some rows: how often the clone was seen (once, few, many), or a class if it is expanded.

j_call d_call clone_size v_call cdr3_nt cdr3_aa
TRBJ1-1 TRBD1 . TRBV7-6 TGTGCCAGCAGCTCCACACAGGGGTTAGGGACTGAAGCTTTCTTT CASSSTQGLGTEAFF
TRBJ1-1 TRBD1 few TRBV12-3/TRBV12-4 TGTGCCAGCAGTCTTAAGGGGGCGCGGGTAACTGAAGCTTTCTTT CASSLKGARVTEAFF
TRBJ2-1 TRBD2 . TRBV5-6 TGTGCCAGCAGCCAACGGGGGGGTTCCTACAATGAGCAGTTCTTC CASSQRGGSYNEQFF
TRBJ2-2 TRBD2 . TRBV19 TGTGCCAGTACCAGAGCGGGAGTCCAGGTTTCCGGGGAGCTGTTTTTT CASTRAGVQVSGELFF
TRBJ2-7 . . TRBV2 TGTGCCAGTCGGGACGACTCCTACGAGCAGTACTTC CASRDDSYEQYF
TRBJ2-7 TRBD2 . TRBV27 TGTGCCAGCAGTTTATCCCCCGAGCTAGCGGGAGTAGCGGAGCAGTACTTC CASSLSPELAGVAEQYF
TRBJ1-1 TRBD1 . TRBV5-6 TGTGCCAGCAGCTTGGATGGGACAGGGCCTGAGGGCACTGAAGCTTTCTTT CASSLDGTGPEGTEAFF
TRBJ1-2 TRBD1 . TRBV20-1 TGCAGTGCTAAAATCACAGGGGACAACTATGGCTACACCTTC CSAKITGDNYGYTF
TRBJ2-1 . few TRBV7-2 TGTGCCAGCAGCTTACCCAGCTCGGTAAGGGTCTTC CASSLPSSVRVF
TRBJ2-1 TRBD2 . TRBV6-1 TGTGCCAGCAACGGACGCCTAGCGGTCGTTGAGCAGTTCTTC CASNGRLAVVEQFF
TRBJ1-1 . many TRBV19 TGTGCCAGCAGCTGGGGTCGAGCGAACACTGAAGCTTTCTTT CASSWGRANTEAFF
TRBJ2-1 TRBD2 few TRBV6-1 TGTGCCAGCACTTTGAAGGTAGCGGGTACCGTCAATGAGCAGTTCTTC CASTLKVAGTVNEQFF
TRBJ2-3 . . TRBV20-1 TGCAGTGCTAGCGGGGCCGCAGATACGCAGTATTTT CSASGAADTQYF
TRBJ1-5 . . TRBV4-3 TGCGCCAGCAGCCAAGTGGTCGATCAGCCCCAGCATTTT CASSQVVDQPQHF
TRBJ2-5 . . TRBV15 TGTGCCACCAGCCCCCTCGGGTTGGAGACCCAGTACTTC CATSPLGLETQYF
TRBJ1-1 . few TRBV7-6 TGTGCCAGCAGCTCACTTGGGGGGACTGGTGAAGCTTTCTTT CASSSLGGTGEAFF